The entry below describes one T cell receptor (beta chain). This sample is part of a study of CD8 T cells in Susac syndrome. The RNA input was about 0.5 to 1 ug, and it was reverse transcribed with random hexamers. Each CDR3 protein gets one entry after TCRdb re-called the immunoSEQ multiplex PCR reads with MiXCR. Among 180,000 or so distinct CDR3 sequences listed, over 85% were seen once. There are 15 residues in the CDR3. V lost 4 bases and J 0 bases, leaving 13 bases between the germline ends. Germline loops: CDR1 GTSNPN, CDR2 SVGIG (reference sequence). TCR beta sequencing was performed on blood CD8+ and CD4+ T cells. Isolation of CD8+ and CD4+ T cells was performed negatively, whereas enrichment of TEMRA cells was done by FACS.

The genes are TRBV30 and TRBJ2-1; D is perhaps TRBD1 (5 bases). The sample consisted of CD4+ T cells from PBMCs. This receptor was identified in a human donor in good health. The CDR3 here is CAWTQWGGSYNEQFF. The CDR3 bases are TGTGCCTGGACTCAGTGGGGCGGCTCCTACAATGAGCAGTTCTTC.